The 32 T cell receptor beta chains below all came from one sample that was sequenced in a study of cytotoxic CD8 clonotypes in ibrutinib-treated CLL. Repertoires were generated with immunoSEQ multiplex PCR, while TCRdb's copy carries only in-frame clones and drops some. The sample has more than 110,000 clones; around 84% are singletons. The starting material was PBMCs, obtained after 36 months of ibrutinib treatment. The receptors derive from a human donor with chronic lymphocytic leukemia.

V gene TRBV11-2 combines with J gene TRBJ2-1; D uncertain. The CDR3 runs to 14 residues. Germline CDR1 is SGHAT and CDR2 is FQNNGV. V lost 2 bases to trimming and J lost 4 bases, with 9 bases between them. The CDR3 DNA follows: TGTGCCAGCAGCTTATCGGGCCTATACAATGAGCAGTTCTTC. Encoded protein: CASSLSGLYNEQFF.

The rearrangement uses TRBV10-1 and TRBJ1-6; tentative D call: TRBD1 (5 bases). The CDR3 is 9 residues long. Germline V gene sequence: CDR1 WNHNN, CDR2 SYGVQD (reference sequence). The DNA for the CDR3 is TGCGTGGGGCGTTCACCCCTCCACTTT. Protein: CVGRSPLHF.

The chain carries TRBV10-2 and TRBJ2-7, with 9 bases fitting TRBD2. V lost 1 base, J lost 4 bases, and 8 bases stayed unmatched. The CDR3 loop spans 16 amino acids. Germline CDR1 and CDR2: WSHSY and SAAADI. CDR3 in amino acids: CASSEWGLASGYEQYF. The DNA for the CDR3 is TGCGCCAGCAGTGAGTGGGGACTAGCTTCGGGATACGAGCAGTACTTC.

The CDR3 sequence is CASSEGSSPLHF. DNA of the CDR3: TGCGCCAGCAGCGAAGGGAGTTCACCCCTCCACTTT. This chain links TRBV5-1 with TRBJ1-6, with D unresolved. Germline V gives CDR1 SGHRS, CDR2 YFSETQ. The length of the CDR3 is 12 residues. V was pared by 4 bases and J by 9 bases, with 8 bases between.

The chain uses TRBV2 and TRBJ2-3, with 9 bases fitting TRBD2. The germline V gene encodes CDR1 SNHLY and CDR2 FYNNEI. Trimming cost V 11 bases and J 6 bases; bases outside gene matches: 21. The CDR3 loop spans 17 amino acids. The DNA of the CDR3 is TGTGCCTCGCCCACAGGGCCTAGCGGGATTGGGCATGATACGCAGTATTTT. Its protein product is CASPTGPSGIGHDTQYF.

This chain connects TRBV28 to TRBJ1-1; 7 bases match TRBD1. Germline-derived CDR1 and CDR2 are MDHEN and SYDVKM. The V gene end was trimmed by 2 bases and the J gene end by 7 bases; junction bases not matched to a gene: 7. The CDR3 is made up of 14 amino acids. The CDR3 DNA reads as TGTGCCAGCAGTTTAAGCGGGACAGCCCTTGAAGCTTTCTTT. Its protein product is CASSLSGTALEAFF.

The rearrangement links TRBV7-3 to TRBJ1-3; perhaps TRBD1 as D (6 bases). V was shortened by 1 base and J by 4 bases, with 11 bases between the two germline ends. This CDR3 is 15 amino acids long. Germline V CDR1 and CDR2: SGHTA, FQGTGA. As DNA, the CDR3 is TGTGCCAGCAGCTTAATGAGGGGGGTAGGAAACACCATATATTTT. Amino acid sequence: CASSLMRGVGNTIYF.

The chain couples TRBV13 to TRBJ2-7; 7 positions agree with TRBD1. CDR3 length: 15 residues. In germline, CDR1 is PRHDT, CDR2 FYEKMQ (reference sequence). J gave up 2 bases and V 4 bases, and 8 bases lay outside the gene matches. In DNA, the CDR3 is TGTGCCAGCAGCTCCAGAGGGACAGTCACCTACGAGCAGTACTTC. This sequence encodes CASSSRGTVTYEQYF.

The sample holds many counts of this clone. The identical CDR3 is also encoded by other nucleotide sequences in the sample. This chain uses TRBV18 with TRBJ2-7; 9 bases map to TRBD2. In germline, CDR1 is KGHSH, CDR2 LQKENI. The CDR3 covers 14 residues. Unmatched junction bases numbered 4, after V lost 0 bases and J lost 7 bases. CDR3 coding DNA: TGTGCCAGCTCACCACCCGGACTAGCGAGTGAGCAGTACTTC. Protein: CASSPPGLASEQYF.

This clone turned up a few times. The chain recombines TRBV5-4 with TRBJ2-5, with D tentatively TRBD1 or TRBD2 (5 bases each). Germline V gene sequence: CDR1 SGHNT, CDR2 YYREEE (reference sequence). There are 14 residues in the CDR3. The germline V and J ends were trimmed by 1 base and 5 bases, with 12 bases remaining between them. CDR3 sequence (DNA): TGTGCCAGCAGCTTGCCGGGGCCGGTGGAGACCCAGTACTTC. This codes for CASSLPGPVETQYF.

This CDR3 is CASSQDGADRGFNYGYTF. In DNA, the CDR3 is TGCGCCAGCAGCCAAGATGGGGCGGACAGAGGATTTAACTATGGCTACACCTTC. J is TRBJ1-2 and V is TRBV4-1, with D perhaps matching TRBD1 (6 bases). The ends were cut back, 0 bases at V and 1 base at J, with 18 bases in the middle. Germline V gene data show CDR1 as MGHRA and CDR2 as YSYEKL. The CDR3 has 18 residues.

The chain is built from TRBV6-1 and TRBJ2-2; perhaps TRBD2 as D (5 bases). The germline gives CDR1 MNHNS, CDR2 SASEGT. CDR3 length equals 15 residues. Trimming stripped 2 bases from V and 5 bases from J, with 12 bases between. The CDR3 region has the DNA TGTGCCAGCAGTGAACGTTCTAGCTGGACCGGGGAGCTGTTTTTT. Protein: CASSERSSWTGELFF.

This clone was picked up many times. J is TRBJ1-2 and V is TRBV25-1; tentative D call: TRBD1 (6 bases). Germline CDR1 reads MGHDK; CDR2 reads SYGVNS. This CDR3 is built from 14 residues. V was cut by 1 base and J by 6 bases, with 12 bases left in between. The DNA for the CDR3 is TGTGCCAGCAGTGAATCTCAGGGGACCGATGGCTACACCTTC. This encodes CASSESQGTDGYTF.

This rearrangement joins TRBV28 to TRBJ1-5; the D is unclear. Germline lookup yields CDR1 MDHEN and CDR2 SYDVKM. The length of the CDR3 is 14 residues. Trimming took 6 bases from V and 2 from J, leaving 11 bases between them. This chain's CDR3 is CASSPTMGNQPQHF. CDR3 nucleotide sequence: TGTGCCAGCAGCCCAACAATGGGCAATCAGCCCCAGCATTTT.

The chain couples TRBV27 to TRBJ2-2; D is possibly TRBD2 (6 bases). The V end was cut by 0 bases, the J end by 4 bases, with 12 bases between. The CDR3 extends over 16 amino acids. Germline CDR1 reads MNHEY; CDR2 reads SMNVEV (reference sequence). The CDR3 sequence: CASSLSPGAGTGELFF. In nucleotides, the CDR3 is TGTGCCAGCAGTTTATCACCGGGAGCGGGCACCGGGGAGCTGTTTTTT.

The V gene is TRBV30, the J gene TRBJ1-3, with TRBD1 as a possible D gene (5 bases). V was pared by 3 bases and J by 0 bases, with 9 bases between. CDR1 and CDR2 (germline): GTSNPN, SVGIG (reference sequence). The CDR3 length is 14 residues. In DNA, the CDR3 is TGTGCCTGGAGGGGACCCAGCTCTGGAAACACCATATATTTT. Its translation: CAWRGPSSGNTIYF.

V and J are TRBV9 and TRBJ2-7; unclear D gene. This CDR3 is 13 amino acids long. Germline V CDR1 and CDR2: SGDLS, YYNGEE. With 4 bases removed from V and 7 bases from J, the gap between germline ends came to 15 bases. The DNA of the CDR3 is TGTGCCAGCAGCCCAAGTCTGTCTCGGGAGCAGTACTTC. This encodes CASSPSLSREQYF.

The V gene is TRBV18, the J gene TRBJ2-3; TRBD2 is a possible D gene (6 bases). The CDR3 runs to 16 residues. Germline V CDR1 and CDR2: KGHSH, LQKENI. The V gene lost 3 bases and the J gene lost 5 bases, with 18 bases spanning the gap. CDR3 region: CASSPGTPKAKDTQYF. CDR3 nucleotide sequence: TGTGCCAGCTCACCCGGGACTCCCAAAGCCAAAGATACGCAGTATTTT.

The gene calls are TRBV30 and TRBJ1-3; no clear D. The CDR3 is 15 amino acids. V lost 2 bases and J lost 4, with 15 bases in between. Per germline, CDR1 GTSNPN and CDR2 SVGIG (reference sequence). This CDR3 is CAWSRVALGGNTIYF. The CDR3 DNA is TGTGCCTGGAGTCGGGTGGCACTAGGAGGAAACACCATATATTTT.

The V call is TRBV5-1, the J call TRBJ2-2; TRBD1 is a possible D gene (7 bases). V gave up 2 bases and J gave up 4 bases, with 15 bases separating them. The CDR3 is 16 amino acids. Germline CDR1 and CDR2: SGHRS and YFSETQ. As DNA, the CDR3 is TGCGCCAGCAGCTTTCCTAGACAGGGAGGCACCGGGGAGCTGTTTTTT. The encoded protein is CASSFPRQGGTGELFF. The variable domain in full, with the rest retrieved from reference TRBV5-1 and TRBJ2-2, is KAGVTQTPRYLIKTRGQQVTLSCSPISGHRSVSWYQQTPGQGLQFLFEYFSETQRNKGNFPGRFSGRQFSNSRSEMNVSTLELGDSALYLCASSFPRQGGTGELFFGEGSRLTVL.

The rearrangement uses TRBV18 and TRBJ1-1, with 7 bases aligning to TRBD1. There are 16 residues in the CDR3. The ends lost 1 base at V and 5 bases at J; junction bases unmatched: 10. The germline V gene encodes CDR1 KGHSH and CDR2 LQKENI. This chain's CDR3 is CASSPLRQGGGTEAFF. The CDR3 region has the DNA TGTGCCAGCTCACCACTTCGACAGGGAGGTGGGACTGAAGCTTTCTTT.

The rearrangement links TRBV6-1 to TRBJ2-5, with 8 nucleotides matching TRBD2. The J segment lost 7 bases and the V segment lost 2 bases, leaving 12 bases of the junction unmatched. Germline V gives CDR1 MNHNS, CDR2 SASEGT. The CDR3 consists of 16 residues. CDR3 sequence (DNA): TGTGCCAGCAGTGAATCCTTGTCGCCCCGGGAGGGGACCCAGTACTTC. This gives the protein CASSESLSPREGTQYF.

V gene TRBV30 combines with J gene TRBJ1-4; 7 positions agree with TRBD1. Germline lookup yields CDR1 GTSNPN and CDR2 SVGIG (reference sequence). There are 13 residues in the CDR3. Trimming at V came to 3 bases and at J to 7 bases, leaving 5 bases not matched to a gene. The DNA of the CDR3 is TGTGCCTGGAGGGGGGGACAGCTTGAAAAACTGTTTTTT. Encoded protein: CAWRGGQLEKLFF.

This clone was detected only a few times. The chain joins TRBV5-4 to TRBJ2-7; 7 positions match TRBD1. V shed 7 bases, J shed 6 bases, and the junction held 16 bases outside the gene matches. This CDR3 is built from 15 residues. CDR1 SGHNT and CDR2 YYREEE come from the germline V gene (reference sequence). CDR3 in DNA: TGTGCCAGCTCGAAGGGGGACAGCAACCCTCTCGAGCAGTACTTC. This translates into CASSKGDSNPLEQYF. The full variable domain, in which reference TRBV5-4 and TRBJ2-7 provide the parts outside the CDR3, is ETGVTQSPTHLIKTRGQQVTLRCSSQSGHNTVSWYQQALGQGPQFIFQYYREEENGRGNFPPRFSGLQFPNYSSELNVNALELDDSALYLCASSKGDSNPLEQYFGPGTRLTVT.

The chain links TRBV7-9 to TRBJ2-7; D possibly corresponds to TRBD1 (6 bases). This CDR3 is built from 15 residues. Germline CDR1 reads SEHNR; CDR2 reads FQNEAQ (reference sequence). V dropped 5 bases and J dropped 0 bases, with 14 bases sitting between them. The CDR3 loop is CASSRDRLSSYEQYF. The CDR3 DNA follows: TGTGCCAGCAGCAGAGACAGGTTGAGCTCCTACGAGCAGTACTTC.

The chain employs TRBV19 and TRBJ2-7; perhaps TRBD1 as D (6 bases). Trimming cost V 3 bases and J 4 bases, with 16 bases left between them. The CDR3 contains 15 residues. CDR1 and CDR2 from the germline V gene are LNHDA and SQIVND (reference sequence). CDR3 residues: CASSMGTGLGYEQYF. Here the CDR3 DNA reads TGTGCCAGTAGTATGGGAACAGGGCTTGGATACGAGCAGTACTTC. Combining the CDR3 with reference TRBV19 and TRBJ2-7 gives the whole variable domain DGGITQSPKYLFRKEGQNVTLSCEQNLNHDAMYWYRQDPGQGLRLIYYSQIVNDFQKGDIAEGYSVSREKKESFPLTVTSAQKNPTAFYLCASSMGTGLGYEQYFGPGTRLTVT.

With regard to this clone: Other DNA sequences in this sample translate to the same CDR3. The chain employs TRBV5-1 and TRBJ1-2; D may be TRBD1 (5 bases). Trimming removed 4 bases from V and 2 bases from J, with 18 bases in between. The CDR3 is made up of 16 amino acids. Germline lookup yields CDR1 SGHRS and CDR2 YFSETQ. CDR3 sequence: CASSLVQGRRNYGYTF. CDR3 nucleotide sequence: TGCGCCAGCAGCCTGGTCCAGGGAAGGCGGAACTATGGCTACACCTTC.

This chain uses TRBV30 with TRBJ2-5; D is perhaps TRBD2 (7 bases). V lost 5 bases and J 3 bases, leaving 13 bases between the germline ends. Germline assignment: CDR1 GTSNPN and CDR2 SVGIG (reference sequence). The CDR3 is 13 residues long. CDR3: CAWGGGGEETQYF. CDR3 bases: TGTGCCTGGGGGGGAGGGGGAGAAGAGACCCAGTACTTC.

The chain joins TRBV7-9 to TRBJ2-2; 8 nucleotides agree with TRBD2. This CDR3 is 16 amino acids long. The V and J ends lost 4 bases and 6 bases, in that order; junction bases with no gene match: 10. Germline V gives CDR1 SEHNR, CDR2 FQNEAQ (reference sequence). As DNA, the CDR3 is TGTGCCAGCAGCTCCCCAGCGGGGGAAGGGGCCGGGGAGCTGTTTTTT. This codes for CASSSPAGEGAGELFF.

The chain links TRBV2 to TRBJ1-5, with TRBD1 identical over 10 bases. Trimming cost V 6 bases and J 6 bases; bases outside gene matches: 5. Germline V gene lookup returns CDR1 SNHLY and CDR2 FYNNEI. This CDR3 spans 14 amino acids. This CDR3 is CASSGTGVAQPQHF. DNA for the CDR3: TGTGCCAGCAGCGGGACAGGGGTAGCTCAGCCCCAGCATTTT.

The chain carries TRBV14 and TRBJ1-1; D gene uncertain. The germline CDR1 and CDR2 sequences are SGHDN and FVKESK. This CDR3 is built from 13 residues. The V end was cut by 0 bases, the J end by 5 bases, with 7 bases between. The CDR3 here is CASSQDLSTEAFF. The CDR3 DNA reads TGTGCCAGCAGCCAAGATCTCTCTACTGAAGCTTTCTTT.

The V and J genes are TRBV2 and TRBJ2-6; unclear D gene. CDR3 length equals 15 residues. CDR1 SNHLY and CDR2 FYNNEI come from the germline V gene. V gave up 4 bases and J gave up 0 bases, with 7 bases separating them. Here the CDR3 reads CASSGVGSGANVLTF. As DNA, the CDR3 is TGTGCCAGCAGTGGCGTAGGCTCTGGGGCCAACGTCCTGACTTTC.